Listed below are T cell receptor beta chains from one sample, sequenced in a study of blood T cell repertoires in COVID-19. Data came from immunoSEQ multiplex PCR; TCRdb stores just in-frame clones and leaves some out. The data show around 140,000 clones, more than 70% seen once. Input material: peripheral blood. These receptors were taken from a man aged 60 to 69 with acute or convalescent COVID-19. Each CDR3 is given with its conserved first and last residue. A D gene is named only where the DNA matches it firmly.

length,V,D,CDR3
11,TRBV27,NA,CASSPRGQAFF
15,TRBV3-1/TRBV3-2,TRBD1,CASSRGTGSGNTIYF
14,TRBV5-8,NA,CASTRDWAKNIQYF
18,TRBV6-1,TRBD1,CASSVFGQGIGSYNEQFF
13,TRBV6-5,NA,CASSFRTDYGYTF
15,TRBV6-1,TRBD2,CASSETSGRVYEQYF
15,TRBV4-1,TRBD1,CASSHGQASTDTQYF
15,TRBV14,TRBD1,CASSRDRGWGTEAFF
17,TRBV19,TRBD1,CASSTPGTGTRGNTIYF
13,TRBV19,NA,CASTDIMNTEAFF
14,TRBV6-5,TRBD1,CAIGKGTGLAEAFF
15,TRBV10-1,TRBD2,CASSPGLAGGNEQFF
15,TRBV18,NA,CASSPAGVSGNTIYF
13,TRBV29-1,TRBD2,CSVDPSGSDTQYF
14,TRBV5-1,TRBD2,CASSLVPGGETQYF
15,TRBV18,TRBD1,CASSRDRATNEKLFF
13,TRBV5-4,NA,CASSRAGYNEQFF
21,TRBV5-1,TRBD1,CASSLWGPSPGQGLNDEKLFF